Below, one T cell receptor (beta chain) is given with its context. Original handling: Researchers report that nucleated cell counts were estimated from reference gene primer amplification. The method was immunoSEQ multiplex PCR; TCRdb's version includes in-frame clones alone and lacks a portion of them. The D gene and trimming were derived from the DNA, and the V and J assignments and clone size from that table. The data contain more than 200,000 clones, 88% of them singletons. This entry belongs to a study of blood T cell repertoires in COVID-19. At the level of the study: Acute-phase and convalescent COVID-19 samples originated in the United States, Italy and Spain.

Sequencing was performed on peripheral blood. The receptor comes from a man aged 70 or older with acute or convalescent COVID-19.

DNA of the CDR3: TGTGCCAGCAGTTCCCTTGACAGCCATAATTCACCCCTCCACTTT. It codes for CASSSLDSHNSPLHF. The rearrangement uses TRBV27 and TRBJ1-6, with a possible D match to TRBD1 (5 bases). The CDR3 has 15 amino acids. In germline, CDR1 is MNHEY, CDR2 SMNVEV (reference sequence). The V end was cut by 4 bases, the J end by 5 bases, with 12 bases between.